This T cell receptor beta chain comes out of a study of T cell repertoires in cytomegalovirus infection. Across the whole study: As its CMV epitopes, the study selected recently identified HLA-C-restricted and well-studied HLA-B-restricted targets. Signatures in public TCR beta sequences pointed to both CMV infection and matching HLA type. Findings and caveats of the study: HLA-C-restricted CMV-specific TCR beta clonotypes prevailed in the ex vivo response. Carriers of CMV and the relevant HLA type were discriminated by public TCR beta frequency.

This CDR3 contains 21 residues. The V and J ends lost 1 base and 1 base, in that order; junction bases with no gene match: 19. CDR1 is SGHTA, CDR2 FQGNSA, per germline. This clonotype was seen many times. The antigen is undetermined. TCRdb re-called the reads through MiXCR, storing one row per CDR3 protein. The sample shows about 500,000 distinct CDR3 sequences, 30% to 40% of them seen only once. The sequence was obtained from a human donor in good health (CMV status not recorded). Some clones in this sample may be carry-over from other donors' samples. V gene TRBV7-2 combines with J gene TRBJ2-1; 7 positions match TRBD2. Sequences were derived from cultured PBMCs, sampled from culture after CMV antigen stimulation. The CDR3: CASSLVRVGRPPFSSYNEQFF. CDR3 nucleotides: TGTGCCAGCAGCTTAGTCCGTGTCGGGAGGCCCCCGTTCTCTTCCTACAATGAGCAGTTCTTC.